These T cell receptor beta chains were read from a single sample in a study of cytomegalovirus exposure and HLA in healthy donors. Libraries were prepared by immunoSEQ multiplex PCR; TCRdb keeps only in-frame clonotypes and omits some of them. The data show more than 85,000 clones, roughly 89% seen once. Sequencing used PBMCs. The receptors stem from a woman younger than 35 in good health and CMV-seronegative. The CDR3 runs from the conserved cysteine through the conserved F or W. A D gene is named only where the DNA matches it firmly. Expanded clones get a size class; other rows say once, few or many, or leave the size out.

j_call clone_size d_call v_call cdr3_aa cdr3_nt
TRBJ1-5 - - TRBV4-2 CASSQDSTSVGNQPQHF TGTGCCAGCAGCCAAGATTCCACCTCGGTGGGCAATCAGCCCCAGCATTTT
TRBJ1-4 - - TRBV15 CATSRPGSLNEKLFF TGTGCCACCAGCAGGCCGGGGAGCCTGAATGAAAAACTGTTTTTT
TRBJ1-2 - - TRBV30 CAWSLGGARGYTF TGTGCCTGGAGTCTAGGGGGGGCGCGTGGCTACACCTTC
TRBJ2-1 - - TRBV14 CASSQGLNEQFF TGTGCCAGCAGCCAAGGACTGAATGAGCAGTTCTTC
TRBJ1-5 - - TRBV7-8 CASSLVGGENQPQHF TGTGCCAGCAGCTTAGTTGGGGGGGAGAATCAGCCCCAGCATTTT
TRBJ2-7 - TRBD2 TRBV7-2 CASSGLREAGSFEQYF TGTGCCAGCAGCGGCCTTAGGGAAGCGGGGTCGTTCGAGCAGTACTTC
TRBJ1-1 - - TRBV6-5 CASSEGENTEAFF TGTGCCAGCAGTGAAGGGGAGAACACTGAAGCTTTCTTT
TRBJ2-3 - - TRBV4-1 CASSPNGEGGTDTQYF TGCGCCAGCAGCCCGAACGGGGAAGGAGGCACAGATACGCAGTATTTT
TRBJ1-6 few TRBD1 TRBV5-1 CASSLGPGQVSSPLHF TGCGCCAGCAGCTTGGGGCCGGGACAGGTCTCTTCACCCCTCCACTTT
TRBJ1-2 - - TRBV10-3 CAISESAGMDYGYTF TGTGCCATCAGTGAGTCGGCCGGGATGGACTATGGCTACACCTTC
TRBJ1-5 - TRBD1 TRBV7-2 CASSSSGQPNQPQHF TGTGCCAGCAGCTCCTCGGGACAGCCGAATCAGCCCCAGCATTTT